A single sample is the source of the 4 T cell receptor beta chains below, sequenced in a study of Graves' ophthalmopathy and Graves' hyperthyroidism. RNA transcripts yielded amplified TCR beta CDR3 regions. RT-PCR in the first round used HTBI primers; a second-round multiplex PCR followed. TCRdb itself ran the multiplex PCR reads through MiXCR, one entry per CDR3 protein. The top ten clones hold 5.5% to 8% of a sample with a few hundred thousand distinct CDR3 sequences, over 15% of them seen once. Sequencing was performed on peripheral blood. Every receptor here comes from a woman aged 18-30 years with stable Graves' hyperthyroidism.

The V call is TRBV11-3, the J call TRBJ1-6; D is uncertain. CDR3 length: 13 residues. Trimming shortened V by 1 base and J by 10 bases, and 8 bases separated the two germline ends. CDR1 SGHNT and CDR2 YENEEA come from the germline V gene. CDR3 DNA: TGTGCCAGCAGCTTAGGTCTGGGCTCACCCCTCCACTTT. Translation gives CASSLGLGSPLHF.

This clonotype was seen a few times. The chain employs TRBV27 and TRBJ2-2; D is unresolved. The CDR3 is 13 residues long. The V end was cut by 2 bases, the J end by 6 bases, with 7 bases between. Germline loops: CDR1 MNHEY, CDR2 SMNVEV (reference sequence). The CDR3 DNA follows: TGTGCCAGCAGTTTAGTTCGCCCCGGGGAGCTGTTTTTT. Translated: CASSLVRPGELFF.

V and J are TRBV13 and TRBJ2-7; D is unresolved. CDR3 length: 15 amino acids. The germline CDR1 and CDR2 sequences are PRHDT and FYEKMQ (reference sequence). The V end lost 3 bases, the J end lost 3 bases, and 15 bases lay between the germline ends. CDR3 loop: CASSFSAGLGYEQYF. CDR3 in DNA: TGTGCCAGCAGCTTTTCTGCTGGGCTCGGCTACGAGCAGTACTTC.

This clonotype was recorded at least ten times. V and J are TRBV7-2 and TRBJ1-5; 7 bases align to TRBD1. V gave up 0 bases and J gave up 6 bases; unmatched junction bases: 8. This CDR3 spans 16 amino acids. The germline gives CDR1 SGHTA, CDR2 FQGNSA. In DNA form, the CDR3 reads TGTGCCAGCAGCTTAGCGCTCGGGGCAGGGGGTCAGCCCCAGCATTTT. Amino acids: CASSLALGAGGQPQHF.